This is a list of T cell receptor beta chains from one sample in a study of T-cell memory formation after mild COVID-19. TCRdb used MiXCR to reprocess the 5' RACE reads, holding one entry per CDR3 protein. The sample lists approximately 30,000 distinct CDR3 sequences; under 8% were seen once. The sample consisted of PBMCs or a T cell subset sorted from them (not recorded which). These TCRs come from a man aged 18 to 29 who had mild COVID-19 (a few samples of this study predate the infection). Cell type and time point are not known. CDR3s include the opening cysteine and the closing phenylalanine or tryptophan. A D gene is named only where the DNA matches it firmly. Some rows have no size entry. The others give once, few or many, or a class for an expanded clone.

J gene: TRBJ2-5; V gene: TRBV6-2/TRBV6-3; D gene: TRBD2; clone size: NA; CDR3 DNA: TGTGCCAGCAGTTTCGGGGGGGGCGTCTGGGGAGAGACCCAGTACTTC; CDR3 protein: CASSFGGGVWGETQYF
J gene: TRBJ1-1; V gene: TRBV20-1; D gene: NA; clone size: many; CDR3 DNA: TGCAGTGCAAGGGATCCCGAAGCTTTCTTT; CDR3 protein: CSARDPEAFF
J gene: TRBJ2-3; V gene: TRBV7-3; D gene: TRBD1; clone size: many; CDR3 DNA: TGTGCCAGCAGCACCCAGGGGGCGCGACCGTCCGATACGCAGTATTTT; CDR3 protein: CASSTQGARPSDTQYF
J gene: TRBJ1-1; V gene: TRBV18; D gene: NA; clone size: many; CDR3 DNA: TGTGCCAGCTCACAAACCGTGGCAGCGAACACTGAAGCTTTCTTT; CDR3 protein: CASSQTVAANTEAFF
J gene: TRBJ1-5; V gene: TRBV2; D gene: TRBD1; clone size: many; CDR3 DNA: TGTGCCAGCAGGCGGGACAGTAATCAGCCCCAGCATTTT; CDR3 protein: CASRRDSNQPQHF
J gene: TRBJ1-1; V gene: TRBV29-1; D gene: NA; clone size: many; CDR3 DNA: TGCAGCGTCCGACCCATGAACACTGAAGCTTTCTTT; CDR3 protein: CSVRPMNTEAFF
J gene: TRBJ1-1; V gene: TRBV29-1; D gene: TRBD1; clone size: few; CDR3 DNA: TGCAGCACCTCCAGCGTGACAGGGGCGATGGCTGAAGCTTTCTTT; CDR3 protein: CSTSSVTGAMAEAFF
J gene: TRBJ1-1; V gene: TRBV6-5; D gene: TRBD1; clone size: many; CDR3 DNA: TGTGCCAGCAGTTCCCTCCGTCAGGGGGAGAAAGAAGCTTTCTTT; CDR3 protein: CASSSLRQGEKEAFF
J gene: TRBJ1-4; V gene: TRBV23-1; D gene: NA; clone size: NA; CDR3 DNA: TGCGCCAGCAGTGAAAAACTGTTTTTT; CDR3 protein: CASSEKLFF
J gene: TRBJ2-5; V gene: TRBV7-6; D gene: TRBD2; clone size: few; CDR3 DNA: TGTGCCAGCAGCAAGACCGGGACTAGCGGGGATCAGTACTTC; CDR3 protein: CASSKTGTSGDQYF
J gene: TRBJ2-3; V gene: TRBV5-1; D gene: NA; clone size: many; CDR3 DNA: TGCGCCAGCAGCTTGGAGCTAGGAAGGGATACGCAGTATTTT; CDR3 protein: CASSLELGRDTQYF
J gene: TRBJ2-1; V gene: TRBV23-1; D gene: NA; clone size: many; CDR3 DNA: TGCGCCAGCAGTCGACAGGCGGAGAATCTCAGCTCCTACAATGAGCAGTTCTTC; CDR3 protein: CASSRQAENLSSYNEQFF
J gene: TRBJ2-7; V gene: TRBV5-1; D gene: NA; clone size: many; CDR3 DNA: TGCGCCAGCAGCTTGGCGGCCTCCGAGGCGGCCGAGCAGTACTTC; CDR3 protein: CASSLAASEAAEQYF
J gene: TRBJ2-2; V gene: TRBV6-5; D gene: NA; clone size: many; CDR3 DNA: TGTGCCAGCATTTCCCCGAACACCGGGGAGCTGTTTTTT; CDR3 protein: CASISPNTGELFF
J gene: TRBJ1-1; V gene: TRBV29-1; D gene: TRBD1; clone size: many; CDR3 DNA: TGCAGCGTTGAGACAGGGAATTCAGCTGAAGCTTTCTTT; CDR3 protein: CSVETGNSAEAFF
J gene: TRBJ1-5; V gene: TRBV7-9; D gene: NA; clone size: many; CDR3 DNA: TGTGCCAGCAGCCCGGGCGGTAATAGCAATCAGCCCCAGCATTTT; CDR3 protein: CASSPGGNSNQPQHF
J gene: TRBJ1-6; V gene: TRBV6-6; D gene: NA; clone size: many; CDR3 DNA: TGTGCCAGCAGTACGACAGGTATCTCACCCCTCCACTTT; CDR3 protein: CASSTTGISPLHF
J gene: TRBJ1-2; V gene: TRBV25-1; D gene: NA; clone size: many; CDR3 DNA: TGTGCCAGCGAGGGGGGGACGGGGAATGGCTACACCTTC; CDR3 protein: CASEGGTGNGYTF
J gene: TRBJ2-3; V gene: TRBV4-2; D gene: NA; clone size: many; CDR3 DNA: TGTGCCAGCAGCCAAGGAAGGGTGGGGGCGATACCCGATACGCAGTATTTT; CDR3 protein: CASSQGRVGAIPDTQYF
J gene: TRBJ2-3; V gene: TRBV11-3; D gene: NA; clone size: few; CDR3 DNA: TGTGCCAGCAGCTTTATAGGGGCAGATACGCAGTATTTT; CDR3 protein: CASSFIGADTQYF
J gene: TRBJ2-3; V gene: TRBV6-1; D gene: TRBD2; clone size: many; CDR3 DNA: TGTGCCAGCAGTGAAAAATCTAGCGGGGCAGATACGCAGTATTTT; CDR3 protein: CASSEKSSGADTQYF
J gene: TRBJ2-2; V gene: TRBV20-1; D gene: TRBD2; clone size: many; CDR3 DNA: TGCAGTGCTGGCCCTATAGTAGCGGGGGGCACCGGGGAGCTGTTTTTT; CDR3 protein: CSAGPIVAGGTGELFF
J gene: TRBJ2-3; V gene: TRBV20-1; D gene: NA; clone size: many; CDR3 DNA: TGCAGTGCTAGGTGGCAATGGACCACGCCGGGAGATACGCAGTATTTT; CDR3 protein: CSARWQWTTPGDTQYF
J gene: TRBJ2-3; V gene: TRBV4-1; D gene: TRBD2; clone size: NA; CDR3 DNA: TGCGCCAGCAGACATGGACTAGCGGGGGAGAAGGCAGATACGCAGTATTTT; CDR3 protein: CASRHGLAGEKADTQYF
J gene: TRBJ1-1; V gene: TRBV4-2; D gene: TRBD1; clone size: many; CDR3 DNA: TGTGCCAGCAGCGACAGGGGAGCCGGCACTGAAGCTTTCTTT; CDR3 protein: CASSDRGAGTEAFF
J gene: TRBJ1-3; V gene: TRBV9; D gene: TRBD1; clone size: few; CDR3 DNA: TGTGCCAGCAGCGCGCAGGGGGCGGCGGGAAACACCATATATTTT; CDR3 protein: CASSAQGAAGNTIYF
J gene: TRBJ2-3; V gene: TRBV29-1; D gene: NA; clone size: many; CDR3 DNA: TGCACCATCCGAACTTTGGGGACTAGCACAGATACGCAGTATTTT; CDR3 protein: CTIRTLGTSTDTQYF
J gene: TRBJ2-7; V gene: TRBV7-2; D gene: NA; clone size: many; CDR3 DNA: TGTGCCAGCAGAGGTCGGGCACCCTACGAGCAGTACTTC; CDR3 protein: CASRGRAPYEQYF
J gene: TRBJ1-2; V gene: TRBV7-9; D gene: NA; clone size: NA; CDR3 DNA: TGTGCCAGCAGCTTATTTCAGGGGTCGGATGGCTACACCTTC; CDR3 protein: CASSLFQGSDGYTF
J gene: TRBJ1-1; V gene: TRBV24-1; D gene: TRBD1; clone size: many; CDR3 DNA: TGTGCCTCTCGGGGACAGGGAACTACTGAAGCTTTCTTT; CDR3 protein: CASRGQGTTEAFF
J gene: TRBJ1-1; V gene: TRBV27; D gene: NA; clone size: many; CDR3 DNA: TGTGCCAGCAGTTTCCACACGAACACTGAAGCTTTCTTT; CDR3 protein: CASSFHTNTEAFF